These 18 T cell receptor beta chains were all obtained from the same sample, sequenced in a study of radiotherapy plus CTLA-4 blockade in lung cancer. The method was immunoSEQ multiplex PCR; TCRdb's version includes in-frame clones alone and lacks a portion of them. Found here are 70,000 to 95,000 clones, around 83% of them singletons; the top ten hold about 15%. The sample was peripheral blood, taken from a patient treated with radiotherapy plus ipilimumab. These receptors came from a human donor with non-small cell lung cancer that progressed on radiotherapy plus ipilimumab.

This clone was seen only a few times. The gene calls are TRBV6-6 and TRBJ1-1; no definite D call. V dropped 6 bases and J dropped 2 bases, with 13 bases sitting between them. This CDR3 is built from 14 residues. CDR1 is MNHNY and CDR2 is SVGAGI in the germline V gene (reference sequence). The CDR3 reads CASSRSVGNTEAFF. CDR3 sequence (DNA): TGTGCCAGCAGCCGCTCTGTAGGCAACACTGAAGCTTTCTTT.

This clone was recorded a few times. The V call is TRBV6-5, the J call TRBJ2-2; unclear D gene. Germline loops: CDR1 MNHEY, CDR2 SVGAGI. V lost 6 bases and J 6 bases, leaving 11 bases between the germline ends. The CDR3 length is 13 residues. As DNA, the CDR3 is TGTGCCAGCAGCCCTGGTTCGTCCGGGGAGCTGTTTTTT. Protein sequence: CASSPGSSGELFF.

The rearrangement joins TRBV18 to TRBJ2-5, with D uncertain. Germline-derived CDR1 and CDR2 are KGHSH and LQKENI. Between the trimmed V and J ends, which lost 2 bases and 5 bases, there was a span of 15 bases. The CDR3 sequence is 15 residues long. The CDR3: CASSPDRLVRETQYF. Here the CDR3 DNA reads TGTGCCAGCTCACCAGATCGCCTAGTCCGGGAGACCCAGTACTTC.

V is TRBV4-1 and J is TRBJ1-2; D remains unclear. The CDR3 extends over 17 amino acids. CDR1 MGHRA and CDR2 YSYEKL come from the germline V gene. V was shortened by 0 bases and J by 4 bases, with 18 bases between the two germline ends. CDR3: CASSQDVATRGPYGYTF. In DNA form, the CDR3 reads TGCGCCAGCAGCCAAGATGTGGCCACAAGAGGCCCCTATGGCTACACCTTC.

V is TRBV18 and J is TRBJ1-1; 7 nucleotides agree with TRBD1. Germline values: CDR1 KGHSH, CDR2 LQKENI. The J segment lost 0 bases and the V segment lost 5 bases, leaving 6 bases of the junction unmatched. The CDR3 spans 15 residues. CDR3 amino acids: CASSSRTGLNTEAFF. In nucleotides, the CDR3 is TGTGCCAGCTCATCCCGGACAGGTTTGAACACTGAAGCTTTCTTT. The full variable domain, its missing parts supplied by reference TRBV18 and TRBJ1-1, is NAGVMQNPRHLVRRRGQEARLRCSPMKGHSHVYWYRQLPEEGLKFMVYLQKENIIDESGMPKERFSAEFPKEGPSILRIQQVVRGDSAAYFCASSSRTGLNTEAFFGQGTRLTVV.

The chain has TRBV28 and TRBJ2-6, with D maybe TRBD2 (7 bases). The V end was cut by 8 bases, the J end by 4 bases, with 21 bases between. Germline V gene lookup returns CDR1 MDHEN and CDR2 SYDVKM. The CDR3 spans 17 residues. The CDR3 sequence is CASGGGAPGAGANVLTF. CDR3 nucleotide sequence: TGTGCCAGCGGAGGGGGGGCCCCCGGGGCCGGGGCCAACGTCCTGACTTTC.

The V call is TRBV7-8, the J call TRBJ2-5; D is unresolved. From germline, CDR1 is SGHVS and CDR2 FQNEAQ. V was trimmed by 1 base and J by 4 bases, leaving 10 bases between them. CDR3 size: 14 residues. Here the CDR3 DNA reads TGTGCCAGCAGCTTAGGGGCCCAGCGAGAGACCCAGTACTTC. This codes for CASSLGAQRETQYF.

The chain carries TRBV28 and TRBJ1-4; D gene ambiguous. This CDR3 contains 15 residues. The V and J ends lost 2 bases and 7 bases respectively, with 14 bases between them. CDR1 MDHEN and CDR2 SYDVKM come from the germline V gene. DNA of the CDR3: TGTGCCAGCAGTTTACCGACATGGAGAAGTGAAAAACTGTTTTTT. Residues: CASSLPTWRSEKLFF.

This chain connects TRBV5-5 to TRBJ1-1; D call uncertain. CDR3 length: 17 residues. CDR1 and CDR2 from the germline V gene are SGHKS and YYEKEE (reference sequence). V was cut by 1 base and J by 3 bases, with 19 bases left in between. In DNA form, the CDR3 reads TGTGCCAGCAGCTTGTCTACAGTGATTCGGTTCGACACTGAAGCTTTCTTT. Translating it yields CASSLSTVIRFDTEAFF.

This clone was recorded only once. V and J are TRBV7-8 and TRBJ1-2; D call uncertain. The germline V and J ends were trimmed by 4 bases and 6 bases, with 12 bases remaining between them. This CDR3 has 13 amino acids. Germline assignment: CDR1 SGHVS and CDR2 FQNEAQ. The CDR3 loop is CASSWPQQHGYTF. The CDR3 bases are TGTGCCAGCAGCTGGCCTCAACAGCATGGCTACACCTTC.

This clone appeared once. The V gene is TRBV27, the J gene TRBJ2-7; D remains ambiguous. The CDR3 has 15 amino acids. V shed 5 bases and J shed 2 bases, with 16 bases lying between them. Germline values: CDR1 MNHEY, CDR2 SMNVEV (reference sequence). Here the CDR3 reads CASSPTRTPTYEQYF. The CDR3 DNA sequence: TGTGCCAGCAGTCCTACTCGAACTCCTACCTACGAGCAGTACTTC.

Here the CDR3 reads CASSGHWGGAEQYF. For the CDR3, the DNA is TGTGCCAGCAGCGGCCACTGGGGGGGGGCCGAGCAGTACTTC. The V gene is TRBV9, the J gene TRBJ2-7; possibly TRBD2 for D (7 bases). V shed 3 bases and J shed 6 bases, with 16 bases lying between them. Germline lookup yields CDR1 SGDLS and CDR2 YYNGEE. The CDR3 covers 14 residues.

This chain links TRBV27 with TRBJ1-2, with 10 bases aligning to TRBD1. V shed 2 bases and J 5 bases; nucleotides not matched to a gene: 2. The CDR3 is 14 amino acids. From germline, CDR1 is MNHEY and CDR2 SMNVEV (reference sequence). CDR3 bases: TGTGCCAGCAGTTTAAGACAGGGGGCGTATGGCTACACCTTC. Amino acids: CASSLRQGAYGYTF.

This clone was counted a few times. This rearrangement joins TRBV28 to TRBJ1-1; TRBD1 is a possible D gene (5 bases). This CDR3 is 15 amino acids long. The V end was cut by 7 bases, the J end by 8 bases, with 23 bases between. The germline V gene encodes CDR1 MDHEN and CDR2 SYDVKM. In DNA, the CDR3 is TGTGCCAGCACCCTATATGGGGGAGACTCACGAGAAGCTTTCTTT. It encodes CASTLYGGDSREAFF.

A single count supports this clone. The rearrangement joins TRBV29-1 to TRBJ2-5; D gene ambiguous. The CDR3 covers 13 residues. Trimming stripped 7 bases from V and 4 bases from J, with 16 bases between. Germline CDR1 and CDR2: SQVTM and ANQGSEA. The CDR3 here is CSAAWALGETQYF. The CDR3 DNA is TGCAGCGCTGCGTGGGCTTTGGGAGAGACCCAGTACTTC.

J is TRBJ2-3 and V is TRBV4-1; 8 nucleotides agree with TRBD1. The CDR3 consists of 15 residues. The trim removed 1 base at V and 10 bases at J, leaving 10 bases unmatched. Germline values: CDR1 MGHRA, CDR2 YSYEKL. CDR3 sequence (DNA): TGCGCCAGCAGCCAAGGACAGGGGAACCTCCGGTCGCAGTATTTT. Protein sequence: CASSQGQGNLRSQYF.

V and J are TRBV5-4 and TRBJ1-2, with D tentatively TRBD1 (5 bases). Deletions cut 6 bases from V and 4 bases from J, with 13 bases between. The CDR3 has 13 amino acids. CDR1 is SGHNT, CDR2 YYREEE, per germline (reference sequence). For the CDR3, the DNA is TGTGCCAGCACCCTTGGGGGGAGCTATGGCTACACCTTC. Its protein is CASTLGGSYGYTF.

The chain joins TRBV7-2 to TRBJ1-6; possibly TRBD1 for D (5 bases). This CDR3 region has 17 residues. In germline, CDR1 is SGHTA, CDR2 FQGNSA. V lost 1 base and J lost 11, with 21 bases in between. This CDR3 is CASSLGVLGGIAAPLHF. For the CDR3, the DNA is TGTGCCAGCAGCTTAGGGGTCCTGGGGGGTATCGCGGCACCCCTCCACTTT.